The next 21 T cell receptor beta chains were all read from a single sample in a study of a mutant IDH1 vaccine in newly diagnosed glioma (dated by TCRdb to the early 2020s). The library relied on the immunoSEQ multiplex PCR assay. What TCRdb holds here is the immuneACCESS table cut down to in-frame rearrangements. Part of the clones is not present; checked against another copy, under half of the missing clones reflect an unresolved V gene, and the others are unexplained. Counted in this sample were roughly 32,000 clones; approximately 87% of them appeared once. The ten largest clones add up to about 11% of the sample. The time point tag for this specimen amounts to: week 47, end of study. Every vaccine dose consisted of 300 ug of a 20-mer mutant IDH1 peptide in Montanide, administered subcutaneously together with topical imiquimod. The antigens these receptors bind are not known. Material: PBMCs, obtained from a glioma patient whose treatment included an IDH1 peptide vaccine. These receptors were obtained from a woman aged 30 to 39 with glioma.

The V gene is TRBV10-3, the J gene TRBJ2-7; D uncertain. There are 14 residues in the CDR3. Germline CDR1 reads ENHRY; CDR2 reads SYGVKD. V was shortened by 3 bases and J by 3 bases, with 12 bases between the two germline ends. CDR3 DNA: TGTGCCATCAGTGACCTCCAGACCCGCTACGAGCAGTACTTC. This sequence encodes CAISDLQTRYEQYF.

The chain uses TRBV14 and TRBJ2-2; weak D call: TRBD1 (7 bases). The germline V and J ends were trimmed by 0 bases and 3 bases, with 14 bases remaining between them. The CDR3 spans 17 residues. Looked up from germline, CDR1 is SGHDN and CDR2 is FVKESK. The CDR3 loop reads CASSQEMEGADTGELFF. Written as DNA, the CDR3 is TGTGCCAGCAGCCAAGAGATGGAGGGGGCGGACACCGGGGAGCTGTTTTTT.

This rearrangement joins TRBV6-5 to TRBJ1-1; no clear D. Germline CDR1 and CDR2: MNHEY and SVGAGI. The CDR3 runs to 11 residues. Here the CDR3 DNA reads TGTGCTTCTCAGCAGAACACTGAAGCTTTCTTT. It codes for CASQQNTEAFF.

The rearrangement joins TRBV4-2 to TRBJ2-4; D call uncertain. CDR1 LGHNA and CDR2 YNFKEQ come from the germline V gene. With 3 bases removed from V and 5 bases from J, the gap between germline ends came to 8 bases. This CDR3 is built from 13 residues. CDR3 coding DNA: TGTGCCAGCAGCCAGCCTCAAGAAAACATTCAGTACTTC. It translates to CASSQPQENIQYF.

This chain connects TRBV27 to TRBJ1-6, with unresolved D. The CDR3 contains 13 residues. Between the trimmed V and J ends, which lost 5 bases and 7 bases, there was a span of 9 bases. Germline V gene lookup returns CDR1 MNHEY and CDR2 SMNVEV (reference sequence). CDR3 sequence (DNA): TGTGCCAGCAGTCTAGGGAACAATTCACCCCTCCACTTT. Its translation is CASSLGNNSPLHF.

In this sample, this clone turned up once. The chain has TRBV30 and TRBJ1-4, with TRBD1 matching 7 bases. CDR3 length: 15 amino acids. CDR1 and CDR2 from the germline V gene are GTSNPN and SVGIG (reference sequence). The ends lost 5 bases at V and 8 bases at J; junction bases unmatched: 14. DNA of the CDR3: TGTGCCTGGGGGAACCAGGGGGGTGATCCCGAAAAACTGTTTTTT. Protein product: CAWGNQGGDPEKLFF.

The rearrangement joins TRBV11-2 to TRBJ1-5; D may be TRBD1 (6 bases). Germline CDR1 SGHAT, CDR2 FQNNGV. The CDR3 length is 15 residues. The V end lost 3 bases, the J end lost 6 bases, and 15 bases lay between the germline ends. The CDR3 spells CASSFYSGVGQPQHF. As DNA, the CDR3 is TGTGCCAGCAGCTTCTACTCAGGGGTGGGTCAGCCCCAGCATTTT.

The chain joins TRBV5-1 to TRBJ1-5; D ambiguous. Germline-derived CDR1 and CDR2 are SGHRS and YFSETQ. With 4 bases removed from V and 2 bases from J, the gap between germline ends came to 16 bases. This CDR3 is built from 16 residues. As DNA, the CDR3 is TGCGCCAGCAGCGGGGAAACGGGGATGGGCAATCAGCCCCAGCATTTT. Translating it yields CASSGETGMGNQPQHF.

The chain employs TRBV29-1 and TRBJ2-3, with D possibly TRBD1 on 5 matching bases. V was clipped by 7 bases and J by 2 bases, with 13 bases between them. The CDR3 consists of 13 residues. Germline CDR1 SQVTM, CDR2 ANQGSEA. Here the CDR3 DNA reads TGCAGCGCCTCGGCAGGGATCACAGATACGCAGTATTTT. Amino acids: CSASAGITDTQYF.

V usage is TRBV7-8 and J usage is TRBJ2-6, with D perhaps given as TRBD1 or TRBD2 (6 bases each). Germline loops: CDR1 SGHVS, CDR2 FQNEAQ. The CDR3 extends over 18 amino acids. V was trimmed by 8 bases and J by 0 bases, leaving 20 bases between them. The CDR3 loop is CASHLWGATGSGANVLTF. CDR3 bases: TGTGCCAGCCACCTTTGGGGGGCAACGGGCTCTGGGGCCAACGTCCTGACTTTC. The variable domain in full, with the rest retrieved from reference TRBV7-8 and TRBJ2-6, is GAGVSQSPRYKVAKRGQDVALRCDPISGHVSLFWYQQALGQGPEFLTYFQNEAQLDKSGLPSDRFFAERPEGSVSTLKIQRTQQEDSAVYLCASHLWGATGSGANVLTFGAGSRLTVL.

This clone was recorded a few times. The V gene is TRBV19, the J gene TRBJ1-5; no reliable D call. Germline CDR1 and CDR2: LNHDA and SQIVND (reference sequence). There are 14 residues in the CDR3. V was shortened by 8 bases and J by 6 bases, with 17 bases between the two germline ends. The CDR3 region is CASGQGIYGQPQHF. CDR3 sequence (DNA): TGTGCCAGTGGGCAAGGAATCTACGGTCAGCCCCAGCATTTT.

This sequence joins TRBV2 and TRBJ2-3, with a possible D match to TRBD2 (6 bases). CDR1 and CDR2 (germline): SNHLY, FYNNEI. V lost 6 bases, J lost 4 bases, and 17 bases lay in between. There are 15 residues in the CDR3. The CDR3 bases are TGTGCCAGCAGACCCCGTGGCGGGGTCTCAGATACGCAGTATTTT. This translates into CASRPRGGVSDTQYF.

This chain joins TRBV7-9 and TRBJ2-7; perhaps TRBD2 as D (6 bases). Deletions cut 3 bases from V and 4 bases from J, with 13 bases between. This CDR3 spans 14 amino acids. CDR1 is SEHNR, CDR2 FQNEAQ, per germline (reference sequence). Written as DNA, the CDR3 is TGTGCCAGCAGCTTTAGCGGAGAGATTTACGAGCAGTACTTC. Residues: CASSFSGEIYEQYF. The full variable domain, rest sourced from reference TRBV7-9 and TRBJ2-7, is DTGVSQNPRHKITKRGQNVTFRCDPISEHNRLYWYRQTLGQGPEFLTYFQNEAQLEKSRLLSDRFSAERPKGSFSTLEIQRTEQGDSAMYLCASSFSGEIYEQYFGPGTRLTVT.

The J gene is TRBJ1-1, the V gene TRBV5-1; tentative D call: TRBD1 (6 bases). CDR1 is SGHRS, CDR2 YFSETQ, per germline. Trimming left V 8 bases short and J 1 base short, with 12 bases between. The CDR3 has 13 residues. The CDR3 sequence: CASKDRPNTEAFF. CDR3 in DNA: TGCGCCAGTAAAGACAGGCCGAACACTGAAGCTTTCTTT.

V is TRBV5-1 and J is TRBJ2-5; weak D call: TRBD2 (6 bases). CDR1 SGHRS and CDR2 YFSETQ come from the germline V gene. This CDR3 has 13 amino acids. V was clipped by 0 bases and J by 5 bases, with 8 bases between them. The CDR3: CASSLGEEETQYF. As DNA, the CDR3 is TGCGCCAGCAGCTTGGGGGAGGAGGAGACCCAGTACTTC.

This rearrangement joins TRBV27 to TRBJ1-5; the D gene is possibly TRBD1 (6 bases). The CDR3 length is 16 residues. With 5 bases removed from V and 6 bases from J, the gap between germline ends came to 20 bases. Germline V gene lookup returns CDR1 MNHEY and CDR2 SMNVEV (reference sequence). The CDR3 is CASSRILGAYGQPQHF. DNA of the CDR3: TGTGCCAGCAGTCGGATCCTGGGGGCGTACGGTCAGCCCCAGCATTTT.

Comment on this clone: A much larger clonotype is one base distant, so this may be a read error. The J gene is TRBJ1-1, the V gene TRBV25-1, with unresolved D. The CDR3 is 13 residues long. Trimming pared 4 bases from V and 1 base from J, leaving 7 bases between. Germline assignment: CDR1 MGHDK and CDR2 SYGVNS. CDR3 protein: CASSVAGNTEAFF. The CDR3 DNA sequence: TGTGCCAGCAGTGTGGCAGGGAACACTGAAGCTTTCTTT.

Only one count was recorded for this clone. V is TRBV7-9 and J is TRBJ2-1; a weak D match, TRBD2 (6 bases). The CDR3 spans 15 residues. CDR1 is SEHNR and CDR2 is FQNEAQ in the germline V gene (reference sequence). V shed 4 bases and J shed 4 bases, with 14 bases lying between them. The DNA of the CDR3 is TGTGCCAGCAGCTCCGGCGGGGTTCCTTACAATGAGCAGTTCTTC. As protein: CASSSGGVPYNEQFF.

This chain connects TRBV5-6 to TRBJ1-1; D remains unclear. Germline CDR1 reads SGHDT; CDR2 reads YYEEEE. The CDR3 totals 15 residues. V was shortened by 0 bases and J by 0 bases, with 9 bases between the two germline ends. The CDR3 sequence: CASSLAARLNTEAFF. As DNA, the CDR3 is TGTGCCAGCAGCTTGGCTGCACGATTGAACACTGAAGCTTTCTTT.

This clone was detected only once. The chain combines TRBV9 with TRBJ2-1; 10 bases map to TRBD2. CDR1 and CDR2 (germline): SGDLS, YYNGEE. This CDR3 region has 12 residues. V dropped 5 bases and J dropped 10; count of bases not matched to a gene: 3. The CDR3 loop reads CASRNSGGEQFF. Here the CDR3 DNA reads TGTGCCAGCAGAAATAGCGGGGGGGAGCAGTTCTTC.

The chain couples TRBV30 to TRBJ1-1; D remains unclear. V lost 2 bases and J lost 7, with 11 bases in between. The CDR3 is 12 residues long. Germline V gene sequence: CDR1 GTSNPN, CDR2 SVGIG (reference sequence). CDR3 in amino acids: CAWSSHMVEAFF. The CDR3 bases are TGTGCCTGGAGTTCACATATGGTTGAAGCTTTCTTT.